Presented here are 23 T cell receptor beta chains from one specimen sequenced in a study of tumor and adjacent non-tumor tissue in lung cancer (dated by TCRdb to 2016 to 2019). RNA was isolated from bulk unsorted tissue, and RNA quality was assessed with a NanoDrop ND-1000 and an Agilent 2100. Library preparation employed multiplex PCR. The sample was run on an Illumina HiSeq 2500. TCRbeta libraries were built by three rounds of nested PCR using primers (Table S4), following protocols modified from ARM-PCR. TCRdb ran its own pipeline on the public reads, namely fastp trimming at Q25 and MiXCR clone calling, and kept in-frame beta chains. All rows with the same CDR3 protein become a single entry with the most common DNA and genes. The table for this sample lists fewer than 130,000 distinct CDR3 sequences; over 75% of them were counted only once. Roughly 20% of the sample is held by the ten biggest clonotypes.

Material for sequencing was lung tumor tissue. All receptors derive from a man aged 65-85 years with non-small cell lung cancer.

As concerns this clonotype: At one of its ends the junction is not consistent with the germline gene, which may arise from a read error. The chain carries TRBV12-3 or TRBV12-4 and TRBJ1-6; D is unresolved. The CDR3 is 14 amino acids. The CDR3 DNA reads TGTGCCAGCAGTCGGACGATCTATAATTCACCCCTCCGCTTT. This translates into CASSRTIYNSPLRF.

In the case of this clonotype: The junction does not match germline at one end; this may be a read error. The chain has TRBV11-2 and TRBJ1-6, with TRBD1 identical over 9 bases. Germline CDR1 SGHAT, CDR2 FQNNGV. This CDR3 contains 14 residues. The CDR3 protein is CANSKTGGYSSLHF. The DNA for the CDR3 is TGTGCCAACAGTAAGACAGGGGGGTATTCATCCCTCCACTTT.

Concerning this clonotype itself: The junction departs from germline at one end; a sequencing error may be responsible. V gene TRBV14 combines with J gene TRBJ2-1; maybe TRBD1 (5 bases). Germline CDR1 is SGHDN and CDR2 is FVKESK. CDR3 length equals 19 residues. CDR3 nucleotide sequence: TGTGCGAGCATCCAAGAGTTCCTACAACAGGTCAGCTCCTACAATGAGCAGTTCTTC. Translation gives CASIQEFLQQVSSYNEQFF.

This clonotype has just one count. Mismatch with germline at one junction end may stem from a read error. V is TRBV4-2 and J is TRBJ1-4, with D uncertain. This CDR3 comprises 14 residues. The germline gives CDR1 LGHNA, CDR2 YNFKEQ. CDR3 amino acids: CVSSHTETNEKLFF. The CDR3 nucleotides read TGTGTCAGCAGCCACACAGAGACTAATGAAAAACTGTTTTTT.

This clonotype was found a few times. Lacking the conserved final phenylalanine or tryptophan, this CDR3 likely reflects a read error. The V call is TRBV6-6, the J call TRBJ1-3; TRBD1 matches at 8 bases. The CDR3 is 15 amino acids. The germline V gene encodes CDR1 MNHNY and CDR2 SVGAGI (reference sequence). For the CDR3, the DNA is TGTGCAAGCACTTACCCAGGCAGGGGGCAATCCACCATATATTCT. It yields the protein CASTYPGRGQSTIYS.

J is TRBJ2-5 and V is TRBV6-2 or TRBV6-3, with D hard to call. The ends were cut back, 6 bases at V and 9 bases at J, with 14 bases in the middle. Germline CDR1 reads MNHEY; CDR2 reads SVGEGT. The CDR3 extends over 12 amino acids. The CDR3 bases are TGTGCCAGCAGATCCCAACTCAAGGCCCAGTACTTC. Its protein is CASRSQLKAQYF.

Note on this clonotype: This likely comes from a read error, as the CDR3 has no conserved phenylalanine or tryptophan at its end. The chain couples TRBV12-3 or TRBV12-4 to TRBJ2-5, with a weak D call TRBD2 (6 bases). This CDR3 region has 15 residues. The CDR3 is CTSSGLARVVETQYL. CDR3 coding DNA: TGTACCAGCAGCGGGCTAGCGAGAGTGGTGGAGACCCAGTACCTC.

The rearrangement links TRBV6-1 to TRBJ2-2; D remains ambiguous. This CDR3 comprises 11 residues. Germline V gives CDR1 MNHNS, CDR2 SASEGT. Trimming pared 6 bases from V and 5 bases from J, leaving 4 bases between. The CDR3 spells CASRITGELFF. DNA for the CDR3: TGTGCCAGCAGAATTACCGGGGAGCTGTTTTTT.

This clonotype has at least ten counts. This chain uses TRBV4-1 with TRBJ1-2, with TRBD1 identical over 11 bases. Germline CDR1 MGHRA, CDR2 YSYEKL. The CDR3 length is 17 residues. V was clipped by 2 bases and J by 3 bases; unmatched bases: 8. The CDR3 sequence: CASSQWTGGARHYGYTF. The CDR3 nucleotides are TGCGCCAGCAGCCAATGGACAGGGGGCGCGAGGCACTATGGCTACACCTTC.

This chain joins TRBV11-2 and TRBJ2-2; tentative D call: TRBD1 (5 bases). Per germline, CDR1 SGHAT and CDR2 FQNNGV. V dropped 10 bases and J dropped 0 bases, with 12 bases sitting between them. The CDR3 consists of 14 residues. The CDR3 sequence is CANRLEPNTGELFF. The CDR3 DNA is TGTGCCAACAGGTTAGAACCGAACACCGGGGAGCTGTTTTTT.

This clonotype was observed a handful of times. This may come from a read error, since a much larger clone is one base off. This chain joins TRBV11-2 and TRBJ2-2; D is uncertain. This CDR3 region has 15 residues. The V gene's germline CDR1 is SGHAT and CDR2 FQNNGV. The CDR3 DNA reads as TGTGCCAGCAGCTTCGGACGAACGAACATCGGGGAGCTGTTTTTT. Its translation: CASSFGRTNIGELFF.

Turning to this clonotype: A read error may produce the germline difference seen at one junction end. The rearrangement joins TRBV6-2 or TRBV6-3 to TRBJ2-2; TRBD2 aligns across 12 bases. The CDR3 has 18 residues. Germline assignment: CDR1 MNHEY and CDR2 SVGEGT. CDR3 bases: TGTGCCAACAGTTATTTTGCTAGCGGGAGGGCCGGAACCGGGAAGCTGTTGTTT. Its protein is CANSYFASGRAGTGKLLF.

This clonotype was observed a few times. The junction does not match germline at one end; this may be a read error. The rearrangement joins TRBV6-5 to TRBJ2-2; possibly TRBD1 for D (7 bases). From germline, CDR1 is MNHEY and CDR2 SVGAGI. This CDR3 is built from 14 residues. This chain's CDR3 is CARSRGTETGELFF. DNA for the CDR3: TGTGCCAGAAGCCGCGGGACAGAGACCGGGGAGCTATTTTTT.

Details on this clonotype: At one of its ends the junction is not consistent with the germline gene, which may arise from a read error. This chain links TRBV6-5 with TRBJ2-7, with D uncertain. The CDR3 covers 14 residues. Germline-derived CDR1 and CDR2 are MNHEY and SVGAGI. The CDR3 DNA sequence: TGTGCCAGCGGTTACGTTGGCTGCAGCTACGAGCAGTACTTC. This encodes CASGYVGCSYEQYF.

Notes on this clonotype: The junction and the germline gene differ at one end; a read error may be behind it. V is TRBV6-2 or TRBV6-3 and J is TRBJ2-1, with D possibly TRBD2 on 6 matching bases. Germline loops: CDR1 MNHEY, CDR2 SVGEGT. The CDR3 is 15 amino acids. CDR3 amino acids: CASSPGLSNTNEQFF. The CDR3 nucleotides read TGTGCCAGCAGTCCAGGACTAAGCAATACCAATGAACAGTTCTTC.

V usage is TRBV20-1 and J usage is TRBJ2-5, with D possibly TRBD2 on 6 matching bases. Germline V gives CDR1 DFQATT, CDR2 SNEGSKA (reference sequence). The CDR3 runs to 14 residues. The ends were cut back, 8 bases at V and 5 bases at J, with 21 bases in the middle. CDR3 residues: CSSQLAPNVETQYF. DNA for the CDR3: TGCAGTTCACAGCTAGCGCCGAACGTGGAGACCCAGTACTTC.

For this clonotype: The germline gene is not matched at one end of the junction; a read error may be the cause. The gene calls are TRBV14 and TRBJ1-1, with TRBD1 as a possible D gene (5 bases). This CDR3 is 13 amino acids long. Per the germline V gene, CDR1 is SGHDN and CDR2 is FVKESK. The CDR3 DNA is TGTGCCAGCAGCCAATGTCCTACAGGTGAAGCTTTGTTT. As protein: CASSQCPTGEALF.

Concerning this clonotype: Its ends do not fully match the called genes, so a read error is possible. The rearrangement links TRBV29-1 to TRBJ2-3; D is perhaps TRBD1 (5 bases). The germline gives CDR1 SQVTM, CDR2 ANQGSEA. This CDR3 contains 12 residues. CDR3 coding DNA: TGCAGTGTTGACAGTTTCACAGATACGCAGTATTTT. Protein: CSVDSFTDTQYF.

V usage is TRBV6-2 or TRBV6-3 and J usage is TRBJ2-1, with 9 bases that match TRBD2. Per the germline V gene, CDR1 is MNHEY and CDR2 is SVGEGT. This CDR3 comprises 18 residues. V trimming: 2 bases; J trimming: 3 bases; junction bases outside the gene matches: 11. The CDR3 DNA sequence: TGTGCCAGCAGTTACGGCGTAGGACTAGCGTTATACTACAATGAGCAGTTCTTC. Translation: CASSYGVGLALYYNEQFF.

Remarks on this clonotype: The germline gene is not matched at one end of the junction; a read error may be the cause. The chain couples TRBV4-1 to TRBJ2-2; 9 bases fit TRBD1. CDR3 length equals 16 residues. Per the germline V gene, CDR1 is MGHRA and CDR2 is YSYEKL. CDR3 residues: CTSSPRTGVDLWELFF. CDR3 coding DNA: TGCACCAGCAGCCCCCGGACAGGGGTCGACCTCTGGGAGCTGTTTTTT.

Details on this clonotype: This is likely a read error, given that the CDR3 carries no conserved phenylalanine or tryptophan at its end. The V gene is TRBV11-2, the J gene TRBJ2-1; D is unresolved. V was clipped by 5 bases and J by 13 bases, with 12 bases between them. Germline CDR1 is SGHAT and CDR2 is FQNNGV. CDR3 length: 11 amino acids. CDR3 nucleotide sequence: TGTGCCAGCAGCCCGGGCAGTGAACAGTTCCTC. Residues: CASSPGSEQFL.

In regard to this clonotype: One end of the junction is discordant with germline, which a read error may explain. The V and J genes are TRBV11-1 and TRBJ2-1; 10 positions agree with TRBD1. CDR1 and CDR2 (germline): SGHAT, FQDESV (reference sequence). The CDR3 extends over 16 amino acids. CDR3 nucleotide sequence: TGTGCCAACAGCCCCCAGCCGGGACAGGGGTCACATGAGCAGTTCTTC. This codes for CANSPQPGQGSHEQFF.

Concerning this clonotype itself: The junction differs from germline at one of its ends, possibly a read error. The rearrangement links TRBV6-6 to TRBJ1-5; possibly TRBD1 for D (5 bases). The CDR3 loop spans 14 amino acids. Germline CDR1 MNHNY, CDR2 SVGAGI (reference sequence). The CDR3 protein is CASGYGGRALPQHF. Written as DNA, the CDR3 is TGTGCCAGCGGTTACGGGGGGAGGGCTCTGCCCCAGCATTTT.